A selection of T cell receptor beta chains follows, all from one sample in a study of shared clonotypes between healthy human individuals. Sequencing used immunoSEQ multiplex PCR; TCRdb keeps in-frame clones, though not all of them. In the table there are approximately 470,000 clones, around 85% of which are singletons. The sequenced material came from PBMCs. The source is a woman aged 40 to 50 in good health. Some clones in this sample may be carry-over from other donors' samples. Each CDR3 is given with its conserved first and last residue. A D gene is named only where the DNA matches it firmly. A clone size is listed for some rows: how often the clone was seen (once, few, many), or a class if it is expanded.

CDR3 DNA: TGTGCCAGCTCCCCCAACGAGGACGATGGCTACACCTTC
CDR3 protein: CASSPNEDDGYTF
V gene: TRBV2
clone size: .
D gene: .
J gene: TRBJ1-2

CDR3 DNA: TGTGCCAGCTCACTCCAGGGGGCAGGGGAGCAGTTCTTC
CDR3 protein: CASSLQGAGEQFF
V gene: TRBV18
clone size: .
D gene: TRBD1
J gene: TRBJ2-1

CDR3 DNA: TGTGCCAGCAGCCGAATCGGGACTAGCGGGAGTCAGAGCTCCTACGAGCAGTACTTC
CDR3 protein: CASSRIGTSGSQSSYEQYF
V gene: TRBV7-9
clone size: .
D gene: TRBD2
J gene: TRBJ2-7

CDR3 DNA: TGCAGTCACTTAGGGGAAGCCAAAAACATTCAGTACTTC
CDR3 protein: CSHLGEAKNIQYF
V gene: TRBV29-1
clone size: .
D gene: .
J gene: TRBJ2-4

CDR3 DNA: TGTGCCATCAGTGAGTCAGAGCGTTCCTACGAGCAGTACTTC
CDR3 protein: CAISESERSYEQYF
V gene: TRBV10-3
clone size: .
D gene: .
J gene: TRBJ2-7

CDR3 DNA: TGCGCCAGCAGCTCGGGACAGGGGGCGGGCACAGATACGCAGTATTTT
CDR3 protein: CASSSGQGAGTDTQYF
V gene: TRBV5-1
clone size: .
D gene: TRBD1
J gene: TRBJ2-3

CDR3 DNA: TGCAGCGTTCGCACTCGCAGCTACGAGCAGTACTTC
CDR3 protein: CSVRTRSYEQYF
V gene: TRBV29-1
clone size: .
D gene: .
J gene: TRBJ2-7

CDR3 DNA: TGTGCCAGCAGCGATTCGGGGACAGGGGTCAATAGTGATGGCTACACCTTC
CDR3 protein: CASSDSGTGVNSDGYTF
V gene: TRBV11-2
clone size: .
D gene: TRBD1
J gene: TRBJ1-2

CDR3 DNA: TGTGCCAGCAGCTTAAAGGGCACCAGCACAGATACGCAGTATTTT
CDR3 protein: CASSLKGTSTDTQYF
V gene: TRBV7-8
clone size: .
D gene: .
J gene: TRBJ2-3

CDR3 DNA: TGTGCCAGTAGTCCGCGGGAGTTCGCAGATACGCAGTATTTT
CDR3 protein: CASSPREFADTQYF
V gene: TRBV19
clone size: once
D gene: TRBD2
J gene: TRBJ2-3

CDR3 DNA: TGTGCCAGCAGCCTAGCGGGAGATGGCACCGGGGAGCTGTTTTTT
CDR3 protein: CASSLAGDGTGELFF
V gene: TRBV7-9
clone size: few
D gene: TRBD2
J gene: TRBJ2-2

CDR3 DNA: TGCGCCAGCAGCCAAGGGCCCTCCTCGGGTACGCAGTATTTT
CDR3 protein: CASSQGPSSGTQYF
V gene: TRBV4-3
clone size: .
D gene: .
J gene: TRBJ2-3

CDR3 DNA: TGTGCCAGCAGCGACAGACAGGGGGCCTGGGAGACCCAGTACTTC
CDR3 protein: CASSDRQGAWETQYF
V gene: TRBV7-7
clone size: .
D gene: TRBD1
J gene: TRBJ2-5

CDR3 DNA: TGTGTTTCGGCCAGCAACACTGAAGCTTTCTTT
CDR3 protein: CVSASNTEAFF
V gene: TRBV7-3
clone size: .
D gene: .
J gene: TRBJ1-1

CDR3 DNA: TGTGCCAGCAGTTTAAGGGCCGGGCTAGCGGGAGGGCGAGAGACCCAGTACTTC
CDR3 protein: CASSLRAGLAGGRETQYF
V gene: TRBV27
clone size: .
D gene: TRBD2
J gene: TRBJ2-5

CDR3 DNA: TGCGCCAGCAGCCAAGAGTCGCGCAATCAGCCCCAGCATTTT
CDR3 protein: CASSQESRNQPQHF
V gene: TRBV4-1
clone size: .
D gene: .
J gene: TRBJ1-5

CDR3 DNA: TGTGCCAGCAGACCAGGATTTTCCTACGAGCAGTACTTC
CDR3 protein: CASRPGFSYEQYF
V gene: TRBV27
clone size: few
D gene: .
J gene: TRBJ2-7

CDR3 DNA: TGTGCCAGCAGCTTGGGACTAGCGGGAGGCCAGTACTTC
CDR3 protein: CASSLGLAGGQYF
V gene: TRBV7-8
clone size: .
D gene: TRBD2
J gene: TRBJ2-4

CDR3 DNA: TGTGCCTGGAGTGGTGGGGGACACACCATATATTTT
CDR3 protein: CAWSGGGHTIYF
V gene: TRBV30
clone size: .
D gene: .
J gene: TRBJ1-3

CDR3 DNA: TGTGCCAGCAGTTTTCGTGGGGCGTACTATGGCTACACCTTC
CDR3 protein: CASSFRGAYYGYTF
V gene: TRBV28
clone size: .
D gene: .
J gene: TRBJ1-2

CDR3 DNA: TGTGCTAGTGGTTTCAGGGACAGGGGACACATTCAGTACTTC
CDR3 protein: CASGFRDRGHIQYF
V gene: TRBV12-5
clone size: .
D gene: TRBD1
J gene: TRBJ2-4

CDR3 DNA: TGCGCCAGCAGCTTCCGGGACAGGGGGTATGAGCAGTTCTTC
CDR3 protein: CASSFRDRGYEQFF
V gene: TRBV5-1
clone size: .
D gene: TRBD1
J gene: TRBJ2-1

CDR3 DNA: TGTGCCAGCAGAATAGACAGGGTTGGAAACACTGAAGCTTTCTTT
CDR3 protein: CASRIDRVGNTEAFF
V gene: TRBV6-5
clone size: .
D gene: TRBD1
J gene: TRBJ1-1

CDR3 DNA: TGCGCCAGCAGGGCACCCGGGACTAGCGGGAGTCGGGATACGCAGTATTTT
CDR3 protein: CASRAPGTSGSRDTQYF
V gene: TRBV4-1
clone size: .
D gene: TRBD2
J gene: TRBJ2-3

CDR3 DNA: TGTGCCAGCGGACCACAGGGGAGTGGAAACACCATATATTTT
CDR3 protein: CASGPQGSGNTIYF
V gene: TRBV6-1
clone size: .
D gene: TRBD1
J gene: TRBJ1-3

CDR3 DNA: TGTGCCAGCAGCTCCATAAGACAGCTCTCTGGGGCCAACGTCCTGACTTTC
CDR3 protein: CASSSIRQLSGANVLTF
V gene: TRBV11-2
clone size: few
D gene: .
J gene: TRBJ2-6